Listed here are 8 T cell receptor beta chains from one sample, sequenced in a study of shared clonotypes between healthy human individuals. CD8 cells regarded as naive lacked CD45RO, were positively chosen for CCR7, and omitted terminally differentiated effector memory CD45RA+ cells. Profiling relied on immunoSEQ multiplex PCR, and the TCRdb table lists in-frame clones only, not all of them. The sample consists of about 820,000 clones, 92% of them appearing once. The sample taken for sequencing was naive CD8+ T cells sorted from blood. The receptors here all came from a man aged 25-40 years in good health.

V usage is TRBV7-9 and J usage is TRBJ2-5; D is undetermined. From germline, CDR1 is SEHNR and CDR2 FQNEAQ (reference sequence). V was clipped by 2 bases and J by 5 bases, with 15 bases between them. CDR3 size: 15 residues. The chain's CDR3 is CASSLRTVLGETQYF. CDR3 nucleotides: TGTGCCAGCAGCTTACGTACAGTCCTTGGTGAGACCCAGTACTTC.

As to this clone: One base away lies a much larger clone, so this may be a sequencing read error. The rearrangement uses TRBV7-3 and TRBJ2-7, with no clear D. CDR1 and CDR2 from the germline V gene are SGHTA and FQGTGA. The V end lost 4 bases, the J end lost 0 bases, and 4 bases lay between the germline ends. The CDR3 consists of 12 residues. The CDR3, as DNA: TGTGCCAGCAGCTCCCTCTCCTACGAGCAGTACTTC. Protein: CASSSLSYEQYF.

The chain's CDR3 is CASTDSLAKNIQYF. The CDR3 coding sequence is TGTGCCAGCACCGACAGTCTAGCCAAAAACATTCAGTACTTC. The chain carries TRBV27 and TRBJ2-4, with D possibly being TRBD1 (5 bases). V lost 7 bases to trimming and J lost 0 bases, with 10 bases between them. The CDR3 totals 14 residues. The germline CDR1 and CDR2 sequences are MNHEY and SMNVEV (reference sequence).

The chain links TRBV5-6 to TRBJ2-1, with unresolved D. The CDR3 contains 16 residues. With 0 bases removed from V and 0 bases from J, the gap between germline ends came to 10 bases. The germline V gene has CDR1 SGHDT and CDR2 YYEEEE. Written as DNA, the CDR3 is TGTGCCAGCAGCTTGGAGTCTGGACCCTCCTACAATGAGCAGTTCTTC. Residues: CASSLESGPSYNEQFF.

V and J are TRBV12-5 and TRBJ1-3; D gene ambiguous. V lost 7 bases, J lost 0 bases, and 7 bases lay in between. CDR3 length: 13 residues. From germline, CDR1 is LGHNT and CDR2 FRNRAP. CDR3 sequence (DNA): TGTGCTAGTGCGGGGAGCTCTGGAAACACCATATATTTT. Amino acids: CASAGSSGNTIYF.

This chain uses TRBV5-1 with TRBJ2-1; D is perhaps TRBD2 (6 bases). Trimming removed 3 bases at V and 2 bases at J, with 15 bases between. Germline CDR1 reads SGHRS; CDR2 reads YFSETQ. The CDR3 sequence is 16 residues long. This CDR3 reads CASSSLAEPTYNEQFF. DNA for the CDR3: TGCGCCAGCAGCTCGTTAGCGGAACCAACCTACAATGAGCAGTTCTTC.

The V gene is TRBV27, the J gene TRBJ2-1; 14 bases line up with TRBD2. Germline values: CDR1 MNHEY, CDR2 SMNVEV (reference sequence). V was clipped by 10 bases and J by 9 bases; unmatched bases: 17. The CDR3 covers 17 residues. The CDR3 protein is CATGGLAGVPGLGEQFF. CDR3 DNA: TGTGCCACCGGGGGACTAGCGGGAGTTCCTGGCTTGGGTGAGCAGTTCTTC.

This sequence joins TRBV5-1 and TRBJ2-2; possibly TRBD1 for D (6 bases). The CDR3 totals 14 residues. V lost 8 bases, J lost 1 base, and 12 bases lay in between. Germline assignment: CDR1 SGHRS and CDR2 YFSETQ. The CDR3 region is CASTQGGNTGELFF. The CDR3 nucleotides read TGCGCCAGTACGCAAGGGGGGAACACCGGGGAGCTGTTTTTT.